The T cell receptor (beta chain) described here comes from a study of OX40 agonist ivuxolimab in advanced cancers. Study-wide background: Intravenous ivuxolimab at 0.01 to 10 mg/kg was given to patients every 2 weeks. Recorded diagnoses for dose-escalation patients were hepatocellular carcinoma, melanoma, renal cell or head and neck cancer.

Produced via immunoSEQ multiplex PCR; TCRdb's table is partial and in-frame only. The sample holds 75,000 to 100,000 clones, more than 80% seen once. Study-level findings and limits: Doses of 0.1 to 3.0 mg/kg were accompanied by clonal expansion of CD4+ and CD8+ blood T cells by week 6. On average, CD8+ T cells had more expanded clones than CD4+.

In the case of this clone: Its antigen is still unknown.

The germline V gene has CDR1 SGHRS and CDR2 YFSETQ. This CDR3 is built from 17 residues. The V end lost 3 bases, the J end lost 2 bases, and 20 bases lay between the germline ends. V and J are TRBV5-1 and TRBJ1-1, with TRBD1 as a possible D gene (5 bases). Material: CD4+ or CD8+ T cells sorted from blood, obtained in a trial of the OX40 agonist ivuxolimab. This clonotype was obtained from an adult with an advanced solid tumor such as melanoma, head and neck, liver or kidney cancer. CDR3 amino acids: CASSSTGRVVVNTEAFF. CDR3 sequence (DNA): TGCGCCAGCAGCTCGACGGGCAGGGTGGTTGTAAACACTGAAGCTTTCTTT.